Listed below are T cell receptor beta chains from one sample, sequenced in a study of T-cell memory formation after mild COVID-19. Each CDR3 protein gets one entry after TCRdb re-called the 5' RACE reads with MiXCR. The sample has fewer than 400,000 distinct CDR3 sequences; 15% to 20% are singletons. The sample taken for sequencing was PBMCs or a T cell subset sorted from them (not recorded which). The receptors derive from a man aged 18 to 29 who had mild COVID-19 (a few samples of this study predate the infection). Cell type and time point are not known. Each CDR3 is given without its conserved first and last residue. D genes are given only for firm matches.

TRBD1 TRBV7-2 ASSFRTGNIGNQPQH
. TRBV24-1 ATSALDSRGNQPQH
TRBD1 TRBV20-1 SAYRGYEQY
TRBD2 TRBV7-7 ASSPGGYTQY
. TRBV7-2 ASSGAATVNTGELF
. TRBV21-1 ASSKDVCIRGYEQY
. TRBV7-8 ASTLLQGPSYGYT
. TRBV5-1 ASSYQQGSGELF
. TRBV19 ASSTSENNEQF
TRBD1 TRBV19 ASSMSYPGTDNAGNTIY
. TRBV7-6 ASSSQLADEQF
TRBD1 TRBV10-3 AISDLRDRGTGELF
TRBD1 TRBV7-9 ASSLRTGNGGELF
. TRBV11-1 ASSLDGPRETQY
. TRBV5-1 ASSPGGTGHTGELF
TRBD1 TRBV20-1 SVSQGDPWGETQY
. TRBV6-2/TRBV6-3 ASSHRQDTDTQY
. TRBV29-1 SVELRRNIQY
. TRBV5-1 ASSWRQINEKLF
TRBD1 TRBV5-6 ASRLLRQGLNTEAF
TRBD2 TRBV3-1 ASSQDPGTIGRDTQY
TRBD1 TRBV3-1 ASSQIPGQDPGYT
TRBD2 TRBV5-1 ASSLGLAGAKHNEQF
. TRBV6-5 ASRKWAPRSETQY
. TRBV11-2 ASSLDIGWSTEAF
. TRBV20-1 SALRTTGTDTQY
. TRBV20-1 SARQYSQPQH
. TRBV6-5 ASSKISGANVLT
TRBD2 TRBV7-9 ASSLSLTSGTINEQF
. TRBV4-1 ASSQDVRLRDSKAGAF
. TRBV12-3/TRBV12-4 ASKKTSGELF
. TRBV4-3 ASSPSGRAYEQY
. TRBV7-2 ASSLPLGNTEAF
TRBD2 TRBV7-3 ASSQGAGEETQY
. TRBV5-1 ASSQSASGANVLT
TRBD1 TRBV7-9 ASSLRDSRERNTIY
. TRBV9 ASSVGGASYGYT
. TRBV5-1 ASSLDWREQF
TRBD1 TRBV28 ASSLSPTGATYNEQF
. TRBV5-1 ASRSGWGGYT
. TRBV4-3 ASSQEAPPGNNEQF
. TRBV7-2 ASSTDSVPQY
. TRBV7-6 ASSLNQVQPQH
. TRBV7-2 ASSFRRDSPLH
TRBD2 TRBV7-2 ASSLVSGGIYEQY
TRBD1 TRBV9 ASSPRDRLTYEQY